This T cell receptor beta chain was documented in a study of blood T cells in healthy people across ages. The use of a sample-barcoded 5' primer and a J-beta primer mix characterized a second PCR of about 7 to 12 cycles. One entry per CDR3 protein, called by TCRdb with MiXCR from the 5' RACE reads. The table includes hundreds of thousands of distinct CDR3 sequences, approximately 53% detected once. Germline-derived CDR1 and CDR2 are LGHNA and YNFKEQ. V shed 1 base and J 2 bases; nucleotides not matched to a gene: 1. The CDR3 runs 14 residues. This clonotype has at least ten counts. The antigen is unknown. Study-level points and caveats: Age showed a roughly linear inverse relationship with TCR beta diversity per million T cells. Naive and antigen-experienced cells could not be conclusively compared, given unsorted PBMCs. Compared with aged donors, long-lived donors showed fewer expanded clones, suggesting selection.

A minimum of 6 micrograms of total RNA was extracted per sample. Sequencing was performed on blood. This chain uses TRBV4-2 with TRBJ2-5; 7 bases match TRBD2. The sequence was collected from a man aged 35-49 years in good health. The CDR3 region is CASSQGAGQETQYF. CDR3 nucleotides: TGTGCCAGCAGCCAAGGAGCGGGGCAAGAGACCCAGTACTTC.